The rows below give T cell receptor beta chains drawn from one sample of a study of OX40 agonist ivuxolimab in advanced cancers. Sequencing was performed with immunoSEQ multiplex PCR; in TCRdb, only in-frame clones are kept and a portion is missing. Among roughly 25,000 clones, over 70% were seen once, and the ten largest hold about 2%. The source was CD4+ or CD8+ T cells sorted from blood, collected in a trial of the OX40 agonist ivuxolimab. All receptors come from an adult with an advanced solid tumor such as melanoma, head and neck, liver or kidney cancer. CDR3s include the opening cysteine and the closing phenylalanine or tryptophan. The order of the fields is V gene, J gene, clone size, D gene, CDR3 protein, CDR3 DNA. A D gene is named only where the DNA matches it firmly. The listing skips clone size in some rows; elsewhere it reads once, few, many or a size class.

V gene: TRBV5-1
J gene: TRBJ2-1
clone size: -
D gene: TRBD2
CDR3 protein: CASSSGLEYNEQFF
CDR3 DNA: TGCGCCAGCAGCTCGGGACTAGAGTACAATGAGCAGTTCTTC

V gene: TRBV19
J gene: TRBJ2-1
clone size: -
D gene: TRBD1
CDR3 protein: CASSAGTGTYNEQFF
CDR3 DNA: TGTGCCAGTAGCGCCGGGACAGGGACCTACAATGAGCAGTTCTTC

V gene: TRBV4-3
J gene: TRBJ2-3
clone size: -
D gene: -
CDR3 protein: CASQAQGGDTQYF
CDR3 DNA: TGCGCCAGTCAGGCGCAGGGTGGAGATACGCAGTATTTT

V gene: TRBV5-1
J gene: TRBJ1-2
clone size: -
D gene: TRBD1
CDR3 protein: CASSFQDRGLGGYTF
CDR3 DNA: TGCGCCAGCAGCTTTCAGGACAGGGGATTAGGTGGCTACACCTTC

V gene: TRBV11-3
J gene: TRBJ2-2
clone size: -
D gene: -
CDR3 protein: CASSLDPRQTRTPGSCFF
CDR3 DNA: -

V gene: TRBV18
J gene: TRBJ2-4
clone size: -
D gene: -
CDR3 protein: CASSYSSQITKNIQYF
CDR3 DNA: TGTGCCAGTTCATACTCGTCCCAGATAACCAAAAACATTCAGTACTTC

V gene: TRBV2
J gene: TRBJ2-1
clone size: -
D gene: TRBD2
CDR3 protein: CASSDQLAGIINEQFF
CDR3 DNA: TGTGCCAGCAGCGACCAACTAGCGGGAATAATCAATGAGCAGTTCTTC

V gene: TRBV30
J gene: TRBJ1-2
clone size: -
D gene: -
CDR3 protein: CAWTRLGEGYTF
CDR3 DNA: TGTGCCTGGACAAGATTGGGTGAGGGCTACACCTTC

V gene: TRBV5-8
J gene: TRBJ2-3
clone size: few
D gene: -
CDR3 protein: CASSLGLVGDTDTQYF
CDR3 DNA: TGTGCCAGCAGCTTGGGTCTAGTTGGGGACACAGATACGCAGTATTTT

V gene: TRBV7-2
J gene: TRBJ1-1
clone size: -
D gene: -
CDR3 protein: CASSSQENTEAFF
CDR3 DNA: TGTGCCAGCAGCTCACAGGAGAACACTGAAGCTTTCTTT

V gene: TRBV28
J gene: TRBJ2-5
clone size: -
D gene: TRBD2
CDR3 protein: CASRSSFGLAGGETQYF
CDR3 DNA: TGTGCCAGCAGGTCTTCTTTCGGACTAGCGGGAGGAGAGACCCAGTACTTC

V gene: TRBV29-1
J gene: TRBJ1-5
clone size: -
D gene: -
CDR3 protein: CSVSAGQLDQPQHF
CDR3 DNA: TGCAGCGTTTCCGCCGGACAGTTGGATCAGCCCCAGCATTTT

V gene: TRBV7-3
J gene: TRBJ2-1
clone size: -
D gene: -
CDR3 protein: CASLRDEQFF
CDR3 DNA: TGTGCCAGCCTTCGAGATGAGCAGTTCTTC

V gene: TRBV28
J gene: TRBJ1-5
clone size: -
D gene: -
CDR3 protein: CASSFPGRQPQHF
CDR3 DNA: TGTGCCAGCAGTTTCCCAGGGAGACAGCCCCAGCATTTT

V gene: TRBV7-9
J gene: TRBJ2-5
clone size: -
D gene: TRBD2
CDR3 protein: CASSRGTSGRKETQYF
CDR3 DNA: TGTGCCAGCAGCCGGGGGACTAGCGGGAGGAAAGAGACCCAGTACTTC

V gene: TRBV2
J gene: TRBJ2-5
clone size: -
D gene: -
CDR3 protein: CASSVIGVETQYF
CDR3 DNA: TGTGCCAGCAGTGTAATAGGGGTAGAGACCCAGTACTTC

V gene: TRBV2
J gene: TRBJ1-1
clone size: -
D gene: -
CDR3 protein: CARGISDTEAFF
CDR3 DNA: TGTGCCAGAGGGATCTCGGACACTGAAGCTTTCTTT

V gene: TRBV20-1
J gene: TRBJ1-1
clone size: -
D gene: -
CDR3 protein: CSAPRNTEAFF
CDR3 DNA: TGCAGTGCCCCCAGGAACACTGAAGCTTTCTTT

V gene: TRBV19
J gene: TRBJ1-1
clone size: -
D gene: -
CDR3 protein: CAISSQGNTEAFF
CDR3 DNA: TGTGCCATCTCATCCCAGGGGAACACTGAAGCTTTCTTT

V gene: TRBV7-3
J gene: TRBJ2-5
clone size: -
D gene: -
CDR3 protein: CASSNPGPGRRETQYF
CDR3 DNA: TGTGCCAGCAGCAACCCCGGCCCGGGACGGAGAGAGACCCAGTACTTC

V gene: TRBV10-3
J gene: TRBJ1-4
clone size: -
D gene: TRBD1
CDR3 protein: CAISGGQAFNEKLFF
CDR3 DNA: TGTGCCATCAGTGGAGGACAGGCTTTTAATGAAAAACTGTTTTTT

V gene: TRBV5-1
J gene: TRBJ2-2
clone size: -
D gene: TRBD2
CDR3 protein: CASSVPGLAGNTGELFF
CDR3 DNA: TGCGCCAGCAGCGTACCGGGACTAGCGGGAAACACCGGGGAGCTGTTTTTT

V gene: TRBV6-1
J gene: TRBJ1-2
clone size: -
D gene: -
CDR3 protein: CASRGTLNYGYTF
CDR3 DNA: TGTGCCAGCAGAGGGACCCTGAACTATGGCTACACCTTC

V gene: TRBV28
J gene: TRBJ1-4
clone size: -
D gene: -
CDR3 protein: CASSFGGSWGEKLFF
CDR3 DNA: TGTGCCAGCAGTTTCGGTGGCAGCTGGGGTGAAAAACTGTTTTTT

V gene: TRBV18
J gene: TRBJ2-5
clone size: -
D gene: -
CDR3 protein: CASSPSGETQYF
CDR3 DNA: TGTGCCAGCTCACCATCGGGGGAGACCCAGTACTTC

V gene: TRBV4-2
J gene: TRBJ1-4
clone size: -
D gene: -
CDR3 protein: CASSQEPSPTNEKLFF
CDR3 DNA: TGTGCCAGCAGCCAAGAACCCTCTCCAACTAATGAAAAACTGTTTTTT

V gene: TRBV27
J gene: TRBJ1-1
clone size: -
D gene: -
CDR3 protein: CASSFGNRAITEAFF
CDR3 DNA: TGTGCCAGCAGTTTCGGTAACAGGGCAATCACTGAAGCTTTCTTT

V gene: TRBV19
J gene: TRBJ2-2
clone size: -
D gene: -
CDR3 protein: CASSIAPRGRGGRTGELFF
CDR3 DNA: TGTGCCAGTAGTATAGCCCCAAGGGGAAGGGGAGGACGTACCGGGGAGCTGTTTTTT

V gene: TRBV5-1
J gene: TRBJ1-2
clone size: -
D gene: -
CDR3 protein: CASSPGARGYGYTF
CDR3 DNA: TGCGCCAGCAGCCCGGGGGCCAGAGGCTATGGCTACACCTTC

V gene: TRBV28
J gene: TRBJ2-1
clone size: -
D gene: TRBD1
CDR3 protein: CASRTGTGGVHNEQFF
CDR3 DNA: TGTGCCAGCAGAACCGGGACAGGGGGGGTACACAATGAGCAGTTCTTC

V gene: TRBV14
J gene: TRBJ2-7
clone size: -
D gene: TRBD1
CDR3 protein: CASSRTGGQLYEQYF
CDR3 DNA: TGTGCCAGCAGCCGGACAGGGGGTCAATTATACGAGCAGTACTTC

V gene: TRBV5-1
J gene: TRBJ1-3
clone size: medium-sized
D gene: -
CDR3 protein: CASSLGGTTRNTIYF
CDR3 DNA: TGCGCCAGCAGCTTGGGGGGGACTACGAGAAACACCATATATTTT

V gene: TRBV10-3
J gene: TRBJ1-1
clone size: -
D gene: TRBD1
CDR3 protein: CAIKGQGSGNTEAFF
CDR3 DNA: TGTGCCATCAAGGGACAGGGGTCAGGGAACACTGAAGCTTTCTTT

V gene: TRBV6-5
J gene: TRBJ1-4
clone size: once
D gene: -
CDR3 protein: CASSYFTGRGAEKLFF
CDR3 DNA: TGTGCCAGCAGTTACTTTACAGGGAGAGGAGCTGAAAAACTGTTTTTT

V gene: TRBV11-2
J gene: TRBJ1-1
clone size: few
D gene: -
CDR3 protein: CASSLRAGNTEAFF
CDR3 DNA: TGTGCCAGCAGCTTACGGGCGGGGAACACTGAAGCTTTCTTT

V gene: TRBV28
J gene: TRBJ2-2
clone size: -
D gene: TRBD1
CDR3 protein: CASSSGTGHTGELFF
CDR3 DNA: TGTGCCAGCAGTTCAGGGACAGGGCACACCGGGGAGCTGTTTTTT

V gene: TRBV2
J gene: TRBJ2-1
clone size: once
D gene: -
CDR3 protein: CASSEQYNEQFF
CDR3 DNA: TGTGCCAGCAGTGAACAGTACAATGAGCAGTTCTTC

V gene: TRBV7-9
J gene: TRBJ2-3
clone size: -
D gene: -
CDR3 protein: CASSSLPGTFTDTQYF
CDR3 DNA: TGTGCCAGCAGCTCACTCCCCGGGACCTTCACAGATACGCAGTATTTT

V gene: TRBV5-5
J gene: TRBJ2-3
clone size: -
D gene: -
CDR3 protein: CASRTFSSTDTQYF
CDR3 DNA: TGTGCCAGCAGGACTTTTTCTAGCACAGATACGCAGTATTTT

V gene: TRBV7-3
J gene: TRBJ2-6
clone size: few
D gene: -
CDR3 protein: CASSVGSYSGANVLTF
CDR3 DNA: TGTGCCAGCAGCGTCGGGAGTTACTCTGGGGCCAACGTCCTGACTTTC